This entry concerns a single T cell receptor beta chain. The sample originates from a study of T cell changes during pregnancy in multiple sclerosis. The assay was immunoSEQ multiplex PCR, and TCRdb's table has in-frame clones only and misses some. The data show tens of thousands of clones, over 85% seen once. Germline V CDR1 and CDR2: SEHNR, FQNEAQ (reference sequence). V shed 2 bases, J shed 8 bases, and the junction held 4 bases outside the gene matches. This CDR3 comprises 13 residues. The clonotype was recovered from a female donor in good health, enrolled as a control in a pregnancy study. The sequencing here drew on peripheral blood, taken in the second trimester of pregnancy. The rearrangement joins TRBV7-9 to TRBJ1-1, with 8 bases aligning to TRBD1. The CDR3 reads CASSLTTGGEAFF. CDR3 DNA sequence: TGTGCCAGCAGCTTAACCACAGGGGGGGAAGCTTTCTTT.